Listed here are 21 T cell receptor beta chains from one sample, sequenced in a study of T cell responses to AZD1222 COVID-19 vaccine. Clones were read by immunoSEQ multiplex PCR, and TCRdb kept only the in-frame ones, dropping some. There are about 140,000 clones in the sample; around 90% occur only once, and approximately 3.7% lies in the top ten. This sample comprised peripheral blood, obtained on day 0 of AZD1222 vaccination. The receptors stem from an adult in good health.

The sample holds a few counts of this clone. The chain recombines TRBV9 with TRBJ2-2, with unresolved D. The V end was cut by 0 bases, the J end by 3 bases, with 3 bases between. The CDR3 runs 13 residues. Germline assignment: CDR1 SGDLS and CDR2 YYNGEE. The CDR3 nucleotides are TGTGCCAGCAGCGTAGCTGACACCGGGGAGCTGTTTTTT. Translated, it gives CASSVADTGELFF.

The J gene is TRBJ1-2, the V gene TRBV5-1; D may be TRBD1 (5 bases). The germline CDR1 and CDR2 sequences are SGHRS and YFSETQ. The CDR3 sequence is 15 residues long. V shed 0 bases and J shed 3 bases, with 12 bases lying between them. CDR3 residues: CASSLGTDRYYGYTF. In DNA form, the CDR3 reads TGCGCCAGCAGCTTGGGAACCGACAGATACTATGGCTACACCTTC. The entire variable domain, with the rest obtained from reference TRBV5-1 and TRBJ1-2, is as follows: KAGVTQTPRYLIKTRGQQVTLSCSPISGHRSVSWYQQTPGQGLQFLFEYFSETQRNKGNFPGRFSGRQFSNSRSEMNVSTLELGDSALYLCASSLGTDRYYGYTFGSGTRLTVV.

V usage is TRBV7-9 and J usage is TRBJ2-1, with TRBD2 matching 9 bases. Trimming cost V 5 bases and J 0 bases; bases outside gene matches: 14. The CDR3 length is 19 residues. The germline V gene has CDR1 SEHNR and CDR2 FQNEAQ (reference sequence). The CDR3 DNA sequence: TGTGCCAGCAGCCTTAGTGTCTTAGCGGGAGTAGACTCCTACAATGAGCAGTTCTTC. Translated: CASSLSVLAGVDSYNEQFF.

J is TRBJ1-1 and V is TRBV7-2; D might be TRBD1 (5 bases). CDR1 and CDR2 from the germline V gene are SGHTA and FQGNSA. Trimming removed 1 base at V and 3 bases at J, with 9 bases between. The CDR3 sequence is 14 residues long. The CDR3 coding sequence is TGTGCCAGCAGCTTAGGGGGCCTTTACACTGAAGCTTTCTTT. Its translation is CASSLGGLYTEAFF. Variable domain in full (rest from reference TRBV7-2 and TRBJ1-1): GAGVSQSPSNKVTEKGKDVELRCDPISGHTALYWYRQSLGQGLEFLIYFQGNSAPDKSGLPSDRFSAERTGGSVSTLTIQRTQQEDSAVYLCASSLGGLYTEAFFGQGTRLTVV.

The chain couples TRBV10-3 to TRBJ2-4, with unresolved D. V was clipped by 3 bases and J by 0 bases, with 6 bases between them. Germline loops: CDR1 ENHRY, CDR2 SYGVKD. The CDR3 is made up of 14 amino acids. The CDR3 is CAISEDLAKNIQYF. CDR3 DNA: TGTGCCATCAGTGAAGATCTAGCCAAAAACATTCAGTACTTC.

This CDR3 reads CASARGPYGYTF. CDR3 DNA sequence: TGTGCCAGCGCCCGAGGGCCTTATGGCTACACCTTC. The chain uses TRBV6-5 and TRBJ1-2; no definite D call. The V end lost 8 bases, the J end lost 5 bases, and 12 bases lay between the germline ends. Germline V gives CDR1 MNHEY, CDR2 SVGAGI. The CDR3 covers 12 residues.

This chain links TRBV6-2 or TRBV6-3 with TRBJ2-1; TRBD2 is a possible D gene (6 bases). This CDR3 is built from 14 residues. The germline V gene encodes CDR1 MNHEY and CDR2 SVGEGT. The V and J ends lost 4 bases and 5 bases respectively, with 12 bases between them. The CDR3 DNA reads as TGTGCCAGCAGTTTACTAGGCGGGAACAATGAGCAGTTCTTC. This encodes CASSLLGGNNEQFF.

The genes are TRBV6-5 and TRBJ1-2; D gene ambiguous. Trimming left V 5 bases short and J 2 bases short, with 6 bases between. The CDR3 length is 12 residues. Per germline, CDR1 MNHEY and CDR2 SVGAGI. The CDR3: CASSPTNYGYTF. In DNA form, the CDR3 reads TGTGCCAGCAGTCCCACGAACTATGGCTACACCTTC.

This chain links TRBV6-5 with TRBJ2-3, with unresolved D. V lost 2 bases, J lost 5 bases, and 2 bases lay in between. Germline loops: CDR1 MNHEY, CDR2 SVGAGI. CDR3 size: 11 residues. CDR3 sequence reads: CASSYVDTQYF. The CDR3 coding sequence is TGTGCCAGCAGTTACGTAGATACGCAGTATTTT.

This rearrangement joins TRBV5-1 to TRBJ1-5; D gene ambiguous. Germline lookup yields CDR1 SGHRS and CDR2 YFSETQ. This CDR3 contains 13 residues. The V end was cut by 0 bases, the J end by 4 bases, with 5 bases between. CDR3 DNA sequence: TGCGCCAGCAGCTTGGGAGTAAATCAGCCCCAGCATTTT. It specifies CASSLGVNQPQHF.

The rearrangement links TRBV5-1 to TRBJ1-3; D possibly corresponds to TRBD1 (6 bases). Germline assignment: CDR1 SGHRS and CDR2 YFSETQ. The CDR3 spans 16 residues. V lost 0 bases and J 0 bases, leaving 10 bases between the germline ends. The CDR3 sequence is CASSLEDSSSGNTIYF. In DNA, the CDR3 is TGCGCCAGCAGCTTGGAGGACAGCAGCTCTGGAAACACCATATATTTT.

The chain couples TRBV5-4 to TRBJ1-1; D gene unclear. The CDR3 spans 14 residues. CDR1 and CDR2 (germline): SGHNT, YYREEE (reference sequence). V dropped 2 bases and J dropped 11 bases, with 19 bases sitting between them. The CDR3 nucleotides read TGTGCCAGCAGCTTTTTCCAGAACCCAAGTAAGGCTTTCTTT. Translation: CASSFFQNPSKAFF.

The chain carries TRBV5-1 and TRBJ2-5, with unresolved D. Per the germline V gene, CDR1 is SGHRS and CDR2 is YFSETQ. Trimming left V 5 bases short and J 4 bases short, with 6 bases between. The CDR3 loop spans 11 amino acids. CDR3 residues: CASRTAETQYF. The CDR3 nucleotides are TGCGCCAGCAGGACCGCAGAGACCCAGTACTTC.

The chain uses TRBV9 and TRBJ2-2, with a weak D call TRBD2 (6 bases). V was trimmed by 0 bases and J by 1 base, leaving 10 bases between them. The CDR3 totals 16 residues. Germline V gene data show CDR1 as SGDLS and CDR2 as YYNGEE. The CDR3 protein is CASSVEAAGNTGELFF. The CDR3 DNA sequence: TGTGCCAGCAGCGTAGAAGCAGCGGGGAACACCGGGGAGCTGTTTTTT.

This clone occurred once. V and J are TRBV12-3 or TRBV12-4 and TRBJ1-2; no definite D call. V gave up 6 bases and J gave up 3 bases, with 8 bases separating them. The CDR3 length is 12 residues. As DNA, the CDR3 is TGTGCCAGCAGGGGGAGCTACTATGGCTACACCTTC. Its translation is CASRGSYYGYTF.

The chain has TRBV19 and TRBJ2-3; 7 bases agree with TRBD2. CDR3 length: 17 amino acids. CDR1 and CDR2 from the germline V gene are LNHDA and SQIVND (reference sequence). With 5 bases clipped from V and 3 bases from J, the junction kept 14 bases outside the gene matches. DNA of the CDR3: TGTGCCAGTAGTCCCCACAGACCGGGACTAAAAACAGATACGCAGTATTTT. Translation: CASSPHRPGLKTDTQYF.

The chain uses TRBV4-2 and TRBJ1-5; D remains unclear. Trimming took off 4 bases at V and 4 bases at J, with 14 bases between the two ends. The CDR3 spans 15 residues. Germline V gene lookup returns CDR1 LGHNA and CDR2 YNFKEQ. CDR3 sequence reads: CASSPLPELNQPQHF. The CDR3 DNA is TGTGCCAGCAGCCCCCTGCCCGAGCTAAATCAGCCCCAGCATTTT.

The rearrangement joins TRBV7-8 to TRBJ1-5; D call uncertain. This CDR3 has 16 residues. Trimming took 4 bases from V and 3 from J, leaving 16 bases between them. CDR1 is SGHVS and CDR2 is FQNEAQ in the germline V gene. Here the CDR3 DNA reads TGTGCCAGCAGCTCTAGGCGAGGGAATCTCAATCAGCCCCAGCATTTT. Translated: CASSSRRGNLNQPQHF.

The genes are TRBV5-1 and TRBJ1-1; maybe TRBD1 (6 bases). This CDR3 has 14 residues. Trimming removed 5 bases at V and 5 bases at J, with 16 bases between. Germline loops: CDR1 SGHRS, CDR2 YFSETQ. Here the CDR3 reads CASSQNREKTEAFF. In DNA form, the CDR3 reads TGCGCCAGCAGTCAAAACAGGGAGAAGACTGAAGCTTTCTTT.

The chain joins TRBV6-5 to TRBJ2-7; 9 nucleotides align to TRBD1. The J segment lost 3 bases and the V segment lost 6 bases, leaving 0 bases of the junction unmatched. Per the germline V gene, CDR1 is MNHEY and CDR2 is SVGAGI. This CDR3 is 12 amino acids long. This CDR3 is CASRTGGYEQYF. CDR3 in DNA: TGTGCCAGCAGGACAGGGGGCTACGAGCAGTACTTC.

The V and J genes are TRBV18 and TRBJ1-1, with a weak D call TRBD1 (6 bases). The germline gives CDR1 KGHSH, CDR2 LQKENI. Trimming removed 0 bases at V and 2 bases at J, with 16 bases between. The CDR3 covers 17 residues. The CDR3 nucleotides read TGTGCCAGCTCACCACCGCGGGCAGGGGTTCTAAACACTGAAGCTTTCTTT. Translation: CASSPPRAGVLNTEAFF. Drawing the rest from reference TRBV18 and TRBJ1-1, the complete variable domain is NAGVMQNPRHLVRRRGQEARLRCSPMKGHSHVYWYRQLPEEGLKFMVYLQKENIIDESGMPKERFSAEFPKEGPSILRIQQVVRGDSAAYFCASSPPRAGVLNTEAFFGQGTRLTVV.